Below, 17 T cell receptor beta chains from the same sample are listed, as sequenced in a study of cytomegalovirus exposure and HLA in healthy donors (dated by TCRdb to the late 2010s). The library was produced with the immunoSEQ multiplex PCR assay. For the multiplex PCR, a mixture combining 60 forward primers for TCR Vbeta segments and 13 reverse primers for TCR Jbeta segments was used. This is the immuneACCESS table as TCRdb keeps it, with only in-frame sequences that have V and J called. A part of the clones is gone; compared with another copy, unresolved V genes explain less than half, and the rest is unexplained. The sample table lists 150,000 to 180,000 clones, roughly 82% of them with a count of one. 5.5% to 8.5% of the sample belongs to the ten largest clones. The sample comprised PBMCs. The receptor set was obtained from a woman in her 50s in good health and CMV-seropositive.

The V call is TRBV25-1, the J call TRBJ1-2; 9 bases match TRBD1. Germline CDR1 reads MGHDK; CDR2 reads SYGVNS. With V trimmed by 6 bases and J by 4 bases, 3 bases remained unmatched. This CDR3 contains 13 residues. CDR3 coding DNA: TGTGCCAGCAGAAGGACAGGGGCCTATGGCTACACCTTC. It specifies CASRRTGAYGYTF.

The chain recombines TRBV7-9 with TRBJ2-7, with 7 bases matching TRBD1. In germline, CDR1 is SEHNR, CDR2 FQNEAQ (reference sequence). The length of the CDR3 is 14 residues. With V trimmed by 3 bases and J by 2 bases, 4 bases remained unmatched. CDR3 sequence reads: CASSFRQGAYEQYF. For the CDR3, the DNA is TGTGCCAGCAGCTTCCGACAGGGAGCCTACGAGCAGTACTTC.

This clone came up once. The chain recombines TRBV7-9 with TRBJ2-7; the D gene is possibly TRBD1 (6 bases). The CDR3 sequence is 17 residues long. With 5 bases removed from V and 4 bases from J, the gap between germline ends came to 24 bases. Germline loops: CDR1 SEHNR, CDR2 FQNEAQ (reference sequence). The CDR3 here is CASSQWRQESREYEQYF. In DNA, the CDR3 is TGTGCCAGCAGCCAGTGGAGACAGGAGAGCAGGGAGTACGAGCAGTACTTC.

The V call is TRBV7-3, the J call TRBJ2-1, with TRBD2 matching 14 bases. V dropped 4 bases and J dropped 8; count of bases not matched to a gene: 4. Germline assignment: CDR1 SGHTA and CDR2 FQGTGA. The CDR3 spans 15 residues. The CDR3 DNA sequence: TGTGCCAGCAGCTCGACTAGCGGGGGGGGCGATGAGCAGTTCTTC. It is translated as CASSSTSGGGDEQFF.

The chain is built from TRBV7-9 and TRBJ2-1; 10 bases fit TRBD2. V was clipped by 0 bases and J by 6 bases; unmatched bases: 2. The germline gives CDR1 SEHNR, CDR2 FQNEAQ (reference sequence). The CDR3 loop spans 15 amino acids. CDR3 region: CASSLATSGVNEQFF. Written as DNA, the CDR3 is TGTGCCAGCAGCTTAGCTACTAGCGGGGTCAATGAGCAGTTCTTC. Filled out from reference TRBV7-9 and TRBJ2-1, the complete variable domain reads DTGVSQNPRHKITKRGQNVTFRCDPISEHNRLYWYRQTLGQGPEFLTYFQNEAQLEKSRLLSDRFSAERPKGSFSTLEIQRTEQGDSAMYLCASSLATSGVNEQFFGPGTRLTVL.

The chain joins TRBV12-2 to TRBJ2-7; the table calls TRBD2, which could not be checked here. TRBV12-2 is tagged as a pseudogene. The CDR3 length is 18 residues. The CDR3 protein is CASRLGRPQADYSYEQYF. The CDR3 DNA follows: TGTGCAAGTCGCTTAGGTCGACCTCAGGCCGACTATTCCTACGAGCAGTACTTC.

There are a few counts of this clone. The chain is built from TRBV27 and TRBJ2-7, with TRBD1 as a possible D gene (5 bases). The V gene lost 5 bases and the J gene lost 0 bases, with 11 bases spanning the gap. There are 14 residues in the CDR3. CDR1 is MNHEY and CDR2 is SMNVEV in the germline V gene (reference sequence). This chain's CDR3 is CASSPQGGSYEQYF. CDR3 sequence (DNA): TGTGCCAGCAGTCCCCAGGGTGGCTCCTACGAGCAGTACTTC.

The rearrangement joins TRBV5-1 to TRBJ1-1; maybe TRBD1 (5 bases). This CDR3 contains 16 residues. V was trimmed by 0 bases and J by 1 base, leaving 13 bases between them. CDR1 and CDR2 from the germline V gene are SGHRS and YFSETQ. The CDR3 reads CASSLVPDKQNTEAFF. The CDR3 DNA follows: TGCGCCAGCAGCTTGGTTCCGGACAAGCAGAACACTGAAGCTTTCTTT.

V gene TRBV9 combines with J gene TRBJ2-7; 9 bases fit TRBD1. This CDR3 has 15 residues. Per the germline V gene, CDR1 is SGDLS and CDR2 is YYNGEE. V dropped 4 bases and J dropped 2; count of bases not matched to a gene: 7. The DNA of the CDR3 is TGTGCCAGCAGCACCGGGACAGGGAGCACCTACGAGCAGTACTTC. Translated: CASSTGTGSTYEQYF.

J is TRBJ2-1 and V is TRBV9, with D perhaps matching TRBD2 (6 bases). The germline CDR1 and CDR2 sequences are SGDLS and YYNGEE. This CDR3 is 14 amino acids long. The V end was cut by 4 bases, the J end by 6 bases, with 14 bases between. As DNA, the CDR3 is TGTGCCAGCAGCCCCCGGGGGAGTCCCAATGAGCAGTTCTTC. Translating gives CASSPRGSPNEQFF.

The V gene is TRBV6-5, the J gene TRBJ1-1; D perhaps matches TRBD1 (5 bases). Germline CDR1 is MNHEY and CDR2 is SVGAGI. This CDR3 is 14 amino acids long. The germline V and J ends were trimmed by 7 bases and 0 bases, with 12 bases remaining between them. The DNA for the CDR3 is TGTGCCAGCATTGGTTCGGGGGTGAACACTGAAGCTTTCTTT. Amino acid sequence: CASIGSGVNTEAFF.

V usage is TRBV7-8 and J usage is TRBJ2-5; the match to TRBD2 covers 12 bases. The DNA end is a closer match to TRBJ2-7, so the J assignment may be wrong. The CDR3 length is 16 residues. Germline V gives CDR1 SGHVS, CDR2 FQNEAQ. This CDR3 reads CASSLGLAGELYEQYF. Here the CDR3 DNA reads TGTGCCAGCAGCTTAGGACTAGCGGGGGAATTGTACGAGCAGTACTTC.

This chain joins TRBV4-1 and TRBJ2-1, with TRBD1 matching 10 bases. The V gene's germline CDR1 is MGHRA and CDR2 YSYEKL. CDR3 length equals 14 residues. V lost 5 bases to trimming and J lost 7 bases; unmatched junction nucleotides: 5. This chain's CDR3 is CASSWGQGRNEQFF. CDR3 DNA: TGCGCCAGCAGCTGGGGACAGGGGAGGAATGAGCAGTTCTTC.

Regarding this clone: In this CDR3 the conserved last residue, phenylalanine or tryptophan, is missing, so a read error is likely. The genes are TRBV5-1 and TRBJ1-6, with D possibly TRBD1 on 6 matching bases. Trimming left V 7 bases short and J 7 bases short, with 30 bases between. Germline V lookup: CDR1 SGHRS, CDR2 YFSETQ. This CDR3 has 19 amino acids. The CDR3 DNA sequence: TGCGCCAGCGTTTTGGTCGGACCGCCCCTCGGGCAGGGGAATTCACCCCTCCACCTT. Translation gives CASVLVGPPLGQGNSPLHL.

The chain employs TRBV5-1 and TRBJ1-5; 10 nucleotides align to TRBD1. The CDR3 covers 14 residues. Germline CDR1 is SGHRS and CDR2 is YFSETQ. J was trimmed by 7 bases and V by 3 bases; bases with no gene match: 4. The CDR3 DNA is TGCGCCAGCAGCTCGGGGACAGGGGAACAGCCCCAGCATTTT. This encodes CASSSGTGEQPQHF.

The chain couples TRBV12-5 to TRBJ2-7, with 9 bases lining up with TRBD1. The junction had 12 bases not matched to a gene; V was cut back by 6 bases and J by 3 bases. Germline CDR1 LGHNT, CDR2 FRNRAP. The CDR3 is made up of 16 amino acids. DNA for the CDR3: TGTGCTAGTGGCCTTCAAGCCACAGGGGGCGTCTACGAGCAGTACTTC. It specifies CASGLQATGGVYEQYF. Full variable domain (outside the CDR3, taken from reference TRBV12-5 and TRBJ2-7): DARVTQTPRHKVTEMGQEVTMRCQPILGHNTVFWYRQTMMQGLELLAYFRNRAPLDDSGMPKDRFSAEMPDATLATLKIQPSEPRDSAVYFCASGLQATGGVYEQYFGPGTRLTVT.

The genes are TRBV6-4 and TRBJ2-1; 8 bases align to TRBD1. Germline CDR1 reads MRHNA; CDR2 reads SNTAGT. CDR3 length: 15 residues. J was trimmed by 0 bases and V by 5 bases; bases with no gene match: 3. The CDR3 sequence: CASSRTGGSYNEQFF. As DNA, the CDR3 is TGTGCCAGCAGTAGAACAGGGGGCTCCTACAATGAGCAGTTCTTC.